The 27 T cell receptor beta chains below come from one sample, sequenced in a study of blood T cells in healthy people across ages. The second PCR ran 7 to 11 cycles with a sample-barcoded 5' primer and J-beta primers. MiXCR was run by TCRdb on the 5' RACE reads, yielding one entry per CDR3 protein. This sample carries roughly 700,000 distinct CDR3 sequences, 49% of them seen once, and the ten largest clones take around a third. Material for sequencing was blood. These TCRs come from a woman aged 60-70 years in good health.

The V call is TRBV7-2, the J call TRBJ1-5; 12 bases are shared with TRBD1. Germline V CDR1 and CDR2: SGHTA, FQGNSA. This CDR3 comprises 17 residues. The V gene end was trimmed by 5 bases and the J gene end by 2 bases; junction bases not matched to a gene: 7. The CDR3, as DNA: TGTGCCAGCAGCCTGGGACAGGGGGCCGCGGGCAATCAGCCCCAGCATTTT. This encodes CASSLGQGAAGNQPQHF.

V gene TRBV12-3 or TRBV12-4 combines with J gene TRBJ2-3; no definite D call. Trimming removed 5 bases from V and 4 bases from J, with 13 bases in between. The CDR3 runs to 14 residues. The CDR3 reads CASSLTIGPDTQYF. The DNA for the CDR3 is TGTGCCAGCAGTCTGACAATCGGACCAGATACGCAGTATTTT.

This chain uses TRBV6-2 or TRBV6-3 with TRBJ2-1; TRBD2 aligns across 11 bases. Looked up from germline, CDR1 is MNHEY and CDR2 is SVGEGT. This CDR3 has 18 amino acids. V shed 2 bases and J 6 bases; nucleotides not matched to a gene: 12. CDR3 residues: CASSYPFRLAGTINEQFF. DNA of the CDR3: TGTGCCAGCAGTTACCCATTTCGACTAGCGGGGACCATCAATGAGCAGTTCTTC.

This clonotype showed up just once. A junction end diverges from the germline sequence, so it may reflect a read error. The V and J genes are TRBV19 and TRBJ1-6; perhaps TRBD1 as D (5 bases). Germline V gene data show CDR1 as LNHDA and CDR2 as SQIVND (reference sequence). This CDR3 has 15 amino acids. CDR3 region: CASSSLGQGDSPLHF. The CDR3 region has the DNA TGTGCCAGTAGCTCGCTTGGGCAGGGAGATTCGCCCCTCCACTTT.

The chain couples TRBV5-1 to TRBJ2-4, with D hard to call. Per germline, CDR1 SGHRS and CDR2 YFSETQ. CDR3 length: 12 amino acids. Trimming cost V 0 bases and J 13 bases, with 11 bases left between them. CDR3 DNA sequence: TGCGCCAGCAGCTTGGAAGAGTCTTTACAGTACTTC. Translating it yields CASSLEESLQYF. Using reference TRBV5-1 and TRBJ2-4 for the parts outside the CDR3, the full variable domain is KAGVTQTPRYLIKTRGQQVTLSCSPISGHRSVSWYQQTPGQGLQFLFEYFSETQRNKGNFPGRFSGRQFSNSRSEMNVSTLELGDSALYLCASSLEESLQYFGAGTRLSVL.

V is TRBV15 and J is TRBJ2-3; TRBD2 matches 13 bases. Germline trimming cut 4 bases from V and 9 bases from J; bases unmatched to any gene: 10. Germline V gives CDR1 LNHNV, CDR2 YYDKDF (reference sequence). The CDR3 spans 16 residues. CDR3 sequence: CATSTSAGLAGVTQYF. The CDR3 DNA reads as TGTGCCACCAGCACGTCCGCCGGACTAGCGGGAGTGACGCAGTATTTT.

The CDR3 region has the DNA TGCAGCGCCCCCGGGGGGACAGATACGCAGTATTTT. This codes for CSAPGGTDTQYF. The chain employs TRBV29-1 and TRBJ2-3, with 7 bases lining up with TRBD2. Germline loops: CDR1 SQVTM, CDR2 ANQGSEA. Trimming took 7 bases from V and 3 from J; bases not matched to a gene: 4. The CDR3 covers 12 residues.

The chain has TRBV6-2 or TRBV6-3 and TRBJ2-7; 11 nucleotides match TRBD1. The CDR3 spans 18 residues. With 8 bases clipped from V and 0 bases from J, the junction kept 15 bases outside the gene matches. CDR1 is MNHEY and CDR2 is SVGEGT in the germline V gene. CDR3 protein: CASLSTGTGGTSSYEQYF. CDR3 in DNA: TGTGCCAGCCTTAGTACCGGGACAGGGGGAACAAGCTCCTACGAGCAGTACTTC.

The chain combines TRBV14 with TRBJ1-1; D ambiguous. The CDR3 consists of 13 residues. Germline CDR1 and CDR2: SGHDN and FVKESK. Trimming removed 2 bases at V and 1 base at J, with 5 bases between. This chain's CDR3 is CASSQSRNTEAFF. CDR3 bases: TGTGCCAGCAGCCAATCCCGGAACACTGAAGCTTTCTTT.

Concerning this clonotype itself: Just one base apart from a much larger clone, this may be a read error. CDR3 protein: CSAPESSYEQYF. CDR3 in DNA: TGCAGTGCTCCGGAAAGCTCCTACGAGCAGTACTTC. This chain links TRBV20-1 with TRBJ2-7; D gene ambiguous. Germline lookup yields CDR1 DFQATT and CDR2 SNEGSKA (reference sequence). The CDR3 has 12 residues. V was trimmed by 5 bases and J by 0 bases, leaving 8 bases between them.

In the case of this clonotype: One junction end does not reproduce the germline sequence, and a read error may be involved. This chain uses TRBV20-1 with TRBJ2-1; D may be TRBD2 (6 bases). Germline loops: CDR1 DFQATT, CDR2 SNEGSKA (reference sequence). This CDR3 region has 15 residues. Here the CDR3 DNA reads TGCAGTGCTAGGGTGGCGGGAATGGCTGCCAATGGGCAGTTCTTC. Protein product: CSARVAGMAANGQFF.

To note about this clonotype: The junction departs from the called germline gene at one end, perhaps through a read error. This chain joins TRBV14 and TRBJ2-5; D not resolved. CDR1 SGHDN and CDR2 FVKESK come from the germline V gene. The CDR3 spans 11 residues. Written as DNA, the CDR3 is TGTGCCGGCAGCCACCAAAAGAAGCAGTACTTC. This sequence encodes CAGSHQKKQYF.

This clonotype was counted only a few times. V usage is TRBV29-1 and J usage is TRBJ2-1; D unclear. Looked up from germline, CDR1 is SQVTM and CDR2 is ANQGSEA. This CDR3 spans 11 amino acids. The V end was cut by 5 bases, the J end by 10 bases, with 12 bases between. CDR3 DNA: TGCAGCGTTAGACCCCTAGGGGAGCAGTTCTTC. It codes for CSVRPLGEQFF.

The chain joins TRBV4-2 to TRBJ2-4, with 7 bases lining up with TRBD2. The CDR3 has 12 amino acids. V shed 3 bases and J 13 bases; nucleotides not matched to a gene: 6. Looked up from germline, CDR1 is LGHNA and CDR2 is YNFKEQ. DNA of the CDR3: TGTGCCAGCAGCCACAACGGGCGGGAGCAGTACTTC. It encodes CASSHNGREQYF.

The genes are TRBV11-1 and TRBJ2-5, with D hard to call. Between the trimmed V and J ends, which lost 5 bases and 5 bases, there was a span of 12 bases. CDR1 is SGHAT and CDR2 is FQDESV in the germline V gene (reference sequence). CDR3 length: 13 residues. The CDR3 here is CASSLDRLETQYF. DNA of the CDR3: TGTGCCAGCAGCCTAGACCGCCTCGAGACCCAGTACTTC.

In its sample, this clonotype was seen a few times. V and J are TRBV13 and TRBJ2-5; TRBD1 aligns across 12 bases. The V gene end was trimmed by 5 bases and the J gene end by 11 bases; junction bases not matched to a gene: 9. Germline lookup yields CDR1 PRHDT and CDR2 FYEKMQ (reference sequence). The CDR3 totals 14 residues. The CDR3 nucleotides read TGTGCCAGCAGCCTCCGGGACAGGGGGCGCAAGCAGTACTTC. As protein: CASSLRDRGRKQYF.

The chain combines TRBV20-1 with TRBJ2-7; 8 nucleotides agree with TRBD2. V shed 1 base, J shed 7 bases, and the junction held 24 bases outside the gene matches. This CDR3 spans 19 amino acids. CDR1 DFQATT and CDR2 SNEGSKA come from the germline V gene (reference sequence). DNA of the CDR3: TGCAGTGCTAGAGGACTAGCGAGGGGGACCACACCCCTCAACAATGAGCAGTACTTC. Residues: CSARGLARGTTPLNNEQYF.

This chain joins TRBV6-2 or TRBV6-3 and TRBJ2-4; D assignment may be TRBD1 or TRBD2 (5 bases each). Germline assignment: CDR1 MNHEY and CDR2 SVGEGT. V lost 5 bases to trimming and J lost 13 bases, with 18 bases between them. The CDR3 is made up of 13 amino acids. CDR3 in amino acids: CASSRDSAGEQYF. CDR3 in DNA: TGTGCCAGCAGTAGAGACAGTGCTGGGGAGCAGTACTTC.

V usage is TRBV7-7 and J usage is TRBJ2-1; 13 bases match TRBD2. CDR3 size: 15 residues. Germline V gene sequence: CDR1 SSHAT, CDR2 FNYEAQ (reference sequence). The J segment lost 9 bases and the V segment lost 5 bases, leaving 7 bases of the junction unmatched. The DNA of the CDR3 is TGTGCCAGCAGCCGGACTAGCGGGAGAGGAGGTGAGCAGTTCTTC. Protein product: CASSRTSGRGGEQFF.

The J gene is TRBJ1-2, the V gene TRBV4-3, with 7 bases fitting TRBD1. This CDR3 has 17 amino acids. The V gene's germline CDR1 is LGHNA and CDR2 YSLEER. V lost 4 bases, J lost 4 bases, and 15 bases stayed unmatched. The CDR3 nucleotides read TGCGCCAGCAGCCCAGTGTCAGGGGACAGTTGGATCTATGGCTACACCTTC. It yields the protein CASSPVSGDSWIYGYTF.

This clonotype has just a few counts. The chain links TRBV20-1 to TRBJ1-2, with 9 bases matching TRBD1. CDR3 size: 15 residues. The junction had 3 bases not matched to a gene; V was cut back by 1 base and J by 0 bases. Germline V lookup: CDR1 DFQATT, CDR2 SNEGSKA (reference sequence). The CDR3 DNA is TGCAGTGCTAGAGGGAACAGGGGGCCTAACTATGGCTACACCTTC. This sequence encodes CSARGNRGPNYGYTF.

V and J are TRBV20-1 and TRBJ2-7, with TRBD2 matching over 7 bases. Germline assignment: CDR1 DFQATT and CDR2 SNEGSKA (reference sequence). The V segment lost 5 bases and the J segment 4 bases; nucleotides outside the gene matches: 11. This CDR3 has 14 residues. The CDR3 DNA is TGCAGTGCTGGGGGGGAGAGGGTCGGGTACGAGCAGTACTTC. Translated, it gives CSAGGERVGYEQYF.

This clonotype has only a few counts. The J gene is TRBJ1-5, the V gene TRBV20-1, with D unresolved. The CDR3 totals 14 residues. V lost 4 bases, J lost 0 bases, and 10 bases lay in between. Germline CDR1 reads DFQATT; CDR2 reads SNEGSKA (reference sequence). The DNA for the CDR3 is TGCAGTGCTAATCAAGTATATAGCAATCAGCCCCAGCATTTT. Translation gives CSANQVYSNQPQHF.

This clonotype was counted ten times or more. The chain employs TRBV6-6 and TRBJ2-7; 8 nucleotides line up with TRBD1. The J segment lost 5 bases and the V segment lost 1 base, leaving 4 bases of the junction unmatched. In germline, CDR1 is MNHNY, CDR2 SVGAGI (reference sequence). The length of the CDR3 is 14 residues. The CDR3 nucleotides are TGTGCCAGCAGTTACTTCCAGGGGGCGAACGAGCAGTACTTC. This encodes CASSYFQGANEQYF.

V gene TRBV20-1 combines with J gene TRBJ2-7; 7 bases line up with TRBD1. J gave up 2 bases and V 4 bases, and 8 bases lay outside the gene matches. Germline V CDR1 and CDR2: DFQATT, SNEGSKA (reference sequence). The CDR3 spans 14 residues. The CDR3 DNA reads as TGCAGTGCTAAACAGGGGATCCGCACCTACGAGCAGTACTTC. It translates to CSAKQGIRTYEQYF.

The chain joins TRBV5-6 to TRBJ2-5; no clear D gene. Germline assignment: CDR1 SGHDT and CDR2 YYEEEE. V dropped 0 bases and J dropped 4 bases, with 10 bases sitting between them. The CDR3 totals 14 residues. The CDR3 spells CASSLGVFAETQYF. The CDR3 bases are TGTGCCAGCAGCTTGGGGGTGTTTGCAGAGACCCAGTACTTC.

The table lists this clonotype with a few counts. Here the CDR3 DNA reads TGTGCCAGCAGCTCTACCCCTCCAGAGACCCAGTACTTC. This sequence encodes CASSSTPPETQYF. The chain links TRBV7-3 to TRBJ2-5, with no clear D. The V gene's germline CDR1 is SGHTA and CDR2 FQGTGA. The ends were cut back, 4 bases at V and 4 bases at J, with 10 bases in the middle. CDR3 length equals 13 residues.